Sequencing of this T cell receptor beta chain was carried out in a study of blood T cell repertoires in COVID-19. The authors' processing: Nucleated cell counts were estimated from reference gene primer amplification. Assay: immunoSEQ multiplex PCR; the TCRdb copy retains only in-frame clones and omits some. V and J calls and clone size come straight from that table; D and trimming were deduced from the DNA. This table has about 280,000 clones, 90% appearing once. All enrollees were about 18 to 89 years old and from roughly 22 US areas. Participant-given clinical history determined each cohort assignment. CDR1 and CDR2 (germline): SGHRS, YFSETQ. Trimming removed 8 bases from V and 2 bases from J; junction bases left unmatched: 4. This CDR3 is built from 13 residues. The table lists this clone with a few counts.

This chain links TRBV5-1 with TRBJ2-3, with 8 bases that match TRBD2. Material for sequencing was PBMCs or T cells enriched from blood (not recorded which). The receptor comes from a woman under 30 with acute COVID-19. CDR3 nucleotide sequence: TGCGCCAGTGGGACTAGTCCCACAGATACGCAGTATTTT. This gives the protein CASGTSPTDTQYF.